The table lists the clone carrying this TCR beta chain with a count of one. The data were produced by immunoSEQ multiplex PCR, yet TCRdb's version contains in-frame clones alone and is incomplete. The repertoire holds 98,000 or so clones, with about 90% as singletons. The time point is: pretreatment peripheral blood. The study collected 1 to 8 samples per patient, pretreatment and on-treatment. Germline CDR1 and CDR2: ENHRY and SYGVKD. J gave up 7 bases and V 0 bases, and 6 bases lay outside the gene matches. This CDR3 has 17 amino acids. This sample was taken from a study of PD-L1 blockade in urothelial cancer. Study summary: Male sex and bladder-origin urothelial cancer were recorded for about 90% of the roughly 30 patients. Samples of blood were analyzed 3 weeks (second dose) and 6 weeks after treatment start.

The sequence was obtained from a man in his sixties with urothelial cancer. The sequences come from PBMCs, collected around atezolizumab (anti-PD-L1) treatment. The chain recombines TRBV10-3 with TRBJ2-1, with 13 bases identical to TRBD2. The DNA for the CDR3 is TGTGCCATCAGTGAGTCAGTGGTGACTAGCGGGAGGAATGAGCAGTTCTTC. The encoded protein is CAISESVVTSGRNEQFF.